These T cell receptor beta chains were read from a single sample in a study of shared clonotypes between healthy human individuals. Profiling relied on immunoSEQ multiplex PCR, and the TCRdb table lists in-frame clones only, not all of them. This sample has roughly 680,000 clones, with around 77% found just once. Material for sequencing was memory CD4+ T cells sorted from blood. The receptors come from a woman between 25 and 40 years old in good health. Each CDR3 is given with its conserved first and last residue. Fields, in order: J gene, clone size, V gene, D gene, CDR3 length, CDR3 DNA, CDR3 protein. D genes are given only for firm matches. Part of the rows lack a size; the others show once, few, many or a class for expanded clones.

J gene: TRBJ2-6
clone size: few
V gene: TRBV5-4
D gene: .
CDR3 length: 15
CDR3 DNA: TGTGCCAGCAGCCCAACCCCGTCTGGGGCCAACGTCCTGACTTTC
CDR3 protein: CASSPTPSGANVLTF

J gene: TRBJ2-1
clone size: few
V gene: TRBV6-1
D gene: .
CDR3 length: 15
CDR3 DNA: TGTGCCAGCCTAGACATCTTTCGCTCCTACAATGAGCAGTTCTTC
CDR3 protein: CASLDIFRSYNEQFF

J gene: TRBJ2-3
clone size: .
V gene: TRBV7-9
D gene: .
CDR3 length: 11
CDR3 DNA: TGTGCCAGCAGCGTGCGAGATACGCAGTATTTT
CDR3 protein: CASSVRDTQYF

J gene: TRBJ2-3
clone size: many
V gene: TRBV27
D gene: .
CDR3 length: 15
CDR3 DNA: TGTGCCAGCAGCTTCTTAGTCGGGGGCACAGATACGCAGTATTTT
CDR3 protein: CASSFLVGGTDTQYF

J gene: TRBJ2-7
clone size: .
V gene: TRBV5-1
D gene: TRBD2
CDR3 length: 18
CDR3 DNA: TGCGCCAGCAGCCCCTCCGGTCTAGCGGGAGGGCCCCCCTACGAGCAGTACTTC
CDR3 protein: CASSPSGLAGGPPYEQYF

J gene: TRBJ1-4
clone size: .
V gene: TRBV27
D gene: .
CDR3 length: 14
CDR3 DNA: TGTGCCAGCAGTTTAGGGGGTATGAATGAAAAACTGTTTTTT
CDR3 protein: CASSLGGMNEKLFF

J gene: TRBJ2-2
clone size: .
V gene: TRBV6-4
D gene: .
CDR3 length: 13
CDR3 DNA: TGTGCCAGCAGTGTTTCGGGTACCGGGGAGCTGTTTTTT
CDR3 protein: CASSVSGTGELFF

J gene: TRBJ2-2
clone size: once
V gene: TRBV5-4
D gene: TRBD2
CDR3 length: 16
CDR3 DNA: TGTGCCAGCAGCTTGAAGGTGACTAGCAACACCGGGGAGCTGTTTTTT
CDR3 protein: CASSLKVTSNTGELFF

J gene: TRBJ2-5
clone size: few
V gene: TRBV7-9
D gene: .
CDR3 length: 15
CDR3 DNA: TGTGCCAGCAGCCCTCGAGCCGGGTACCAAGAGACCCAGTACTTC
CDR3 protein: CASSPRAGYQETQYF

J gene: TRBJ2-7
clone size: .
V gene: TRBV19
D gene: TRBD2
CDR3 length: 14
CDR3 DNA: TGTGCCAGTAGCCTGGGGGGGACGGCTGGAGAGCAGTACTTC
CDR3 protein: CASSLGGTAGEQYF

J gene: TRBJ1-1
clone size: .
V gene: TRBV4-2
D gene: TRBD1
CDR3 length: 15
CDR3 DNA: TGTGCCAGCAGCCCTTGGACAGGGGAGAACACTGAAGCTTTCTTT
CDR3 protein: CASSPWTGENTEAFF

J gene: TRBJ2-1
clone size: .
V gene: TRBV2
D gene: TRBD2
CDR3 length: 16
CDR3 DNA: TGTGCCAGCAGTGGCGGGGGACTAGCGGCTTACAATGAGCAGTTCTTC
CDR3 protein: CASSGGGLAAYNEQFF

J gene: TRBJ2-5
clone size: .
V gene: TRBV28
D gene: .
CDR3 length: 16
CDR3 DNA: TGTGCCAGCAGTTTCCGCCGGGGCTCCATACAAGAGACCCAGTACTTC
CDR3 protein: CASSFRRGSIQETQYF

J gene: TRBJ1-5
clone size: few
V gene: TRBV2
D gene: .
CDR3 length: 12
CDR3 DNA: TGTGCCAGCAGTGGGAGACGTCAGCCCCAGCATTTT
CDR3 protein: CASSGRRQPQHF